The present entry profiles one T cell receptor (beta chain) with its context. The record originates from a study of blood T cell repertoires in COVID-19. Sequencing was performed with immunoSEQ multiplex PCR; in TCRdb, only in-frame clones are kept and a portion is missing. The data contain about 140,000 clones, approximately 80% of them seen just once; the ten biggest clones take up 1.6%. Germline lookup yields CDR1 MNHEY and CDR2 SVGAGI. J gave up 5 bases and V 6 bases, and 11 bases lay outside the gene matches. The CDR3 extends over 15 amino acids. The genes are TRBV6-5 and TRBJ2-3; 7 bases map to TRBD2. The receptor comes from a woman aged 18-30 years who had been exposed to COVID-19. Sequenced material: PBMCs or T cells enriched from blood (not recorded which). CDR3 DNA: TGTGCCAGCAGCGGCCGGTCTAGCGGAAGAGATACGCAGTATTTT. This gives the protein CASSGRSSGRDTQYF.